Described below is a single TCR beta chain sequence and its context. This clone was detected only once. The antigen this receptor binds is unknown. One base away there is no much larger clone; base qualities are not given. Library generation was performed with the immunoSEQ multiplex PCR assay. Drawn from immuneACCESS, this table holds only the in-frame rearrangements with V and J called that TCRdb kept. Clones are partly lost; checked studies trace under half to an unresolved V gene and leave the rest unexplained. Recorded for this sample are 85,000 to 130,000 clones; around 90% of them occurred a single time. The top ten constitute approximately 1.2% of the sample. This sample was included in a study of T cell changes during pregnancy in multiple sclerosis (dated 2019 in TCRdb). Describing the broader study: The study examined how the T cell repertoire changed over the course of pregnancy in women with multiple sclerosis.

The sequenced sample was peripheral blood, obtained in the second trimester of pregnancy. The TCR comes from a female donor with multiple sclerosis, enrolled in a pregnancy study.

CDR3 region: CASSSLAGGPSQETQYF. The DNA sequence is as follows: TGTGCCAGCAGCTCCTTAGCGGGGGGGCCCTCCCAAGAGACCCAGTACTTC. Rearrangement joined TRBV7-6 to TRBJ2-5, with TRBD2 matching 11 junction bases. Reading the germline V gene gives CDR1 SGHVS and CDR2 FNYEAQ. V ends up 4 bases short and J 1 base short, with an unmatched junction base count of 8. Including cysteine and phenylalanine, the CDR3 has 17 amino acids. The kept DNA is CDR3 alone, 51 bases in frame from the first base. Where the CDR3 stops, the reference TRBV7-6 and TRBJ2-5 genes take over; the full variable domain is GAGVSQSPRYKVTKRGQDVALRCDPISGHVSLYWYRQALGQGPEFLTYFNYEAQQDKSGLPNDRFSAERPEGSISTLTIQRTEQRDSAMYRCASSSLAGGPSQETQYFGPGTRLLVL.